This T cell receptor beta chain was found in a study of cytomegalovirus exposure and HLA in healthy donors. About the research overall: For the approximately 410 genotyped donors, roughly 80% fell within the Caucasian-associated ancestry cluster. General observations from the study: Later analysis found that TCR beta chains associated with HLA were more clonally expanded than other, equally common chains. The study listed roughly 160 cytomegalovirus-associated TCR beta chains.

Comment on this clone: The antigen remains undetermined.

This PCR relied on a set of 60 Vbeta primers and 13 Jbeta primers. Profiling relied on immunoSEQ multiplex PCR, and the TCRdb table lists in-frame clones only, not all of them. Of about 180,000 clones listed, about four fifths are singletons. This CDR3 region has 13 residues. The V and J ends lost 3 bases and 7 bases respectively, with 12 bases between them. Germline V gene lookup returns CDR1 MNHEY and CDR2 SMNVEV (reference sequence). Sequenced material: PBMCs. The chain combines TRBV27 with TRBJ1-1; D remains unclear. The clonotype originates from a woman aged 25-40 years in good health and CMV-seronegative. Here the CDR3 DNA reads TGTGCCAGCAGTTTTTTAGGTCGGAGTGAAGCTTTCTTT. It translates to CASSFLGRSEAFF.